Listed here is a single T cell receptor (beta chain). Assay: immunoSEQ multiplex PCR; the TCRdb copy retains only in-frame clones and omits some. The sample records 230,000 or so clones, roughly 89% being singletons. This record belongs to a study of blood T cell repertoires in COVID-19. This TCR was sampled from a woman aged 55-69 years with COVID-19, enrolled during active disease. The sequenced sample consisted of peripheral blood.

The DNA of the CDR3 is TGTGCCAGCAGTGACCTAGCGGGGGGGCTCAATGAGCAGTTCTTC. Translated, it gives CASSDLAGGLNEQFF. The chain is built from TRBV6-1 and TRBJ2-1, with 12 positions matching TRBD2. V shed 3 bases and J 6 bases; nucleotides not matched to a gene: 3. The CDR3 is 15 amino acids. From germline, CDR1 is MNHNS and CDR2 SASEGT.